The 19 T cell receptor beta chains reported below all come from one sample, sequenced in a study of shared clonotypes between healthy human individuals. The repertoire was sequenced with immunoSEQ multiplex PCR; TCRdb's copy has only in-frame clones and lacks some. This sample has about 600,000 clones, with almost 97% found just once. The sequenced sample consisted of naive CD4+ T cells sorted from blood. Subset indicated: CD45RA+ positively selected. The receptors were sampled from a woman in her 30s in good health.

This chain connects TRBV5-1 to TRBJ1-3; 9 positions match TRBD1. J gave up 4 bases and V 4 bases, and 9 bases lay outside the gene matches. The germline V gene encodes CDR1 SGHRS and CDR2 YFSETQ. The CDR3 has 16 amino acids. The CDR3 here is CASSRAGTGSGNTIYF. DNA of the CDR3: TGCGCCAGCAGCAGGGCCGGGACAGGGTCCGGAAACACCATATATTTT.

The V gene is TRBV27, the J gene TRBJ1-2; 7 nucleotides match TRBD1. Germline V lookup: CDR1 MNHEY, CDR2 SMNVEV (reference sequence). The J segment lost 2 bases and the V segment lost 5 bases, leaving 2 bases of the junction unmatched. CDR3 length: 13 amino acids. The CDR3 DNA follows: TGTGCCAGCAGTCCAGGGGGAAACTATGGCTACACCTTC. Amino acid sequence: CASSPGGNYGYTF.

The chain links TRBV5-1 to TRBJ2-5; 9 nucleotides align to TRBD2. The length of the CDR3 is 16 residues. With 4 bases clipped from V and 1 base from J, the junction kept 8 bases outside the gene matches. Germline V gene data show CDR1 as SGHRS and CDR2 as YFSETQ. The CDR3 loop reads CASSNGASGVQETQYF. Here the CDR3 DNA reads TGCGCCAGCAGCAATGGGGCTAGCGGGGTCCAAGAGACCCAGTACTTC.

The chain joins TRBV19 to TRBJ2-7, with D possibly matching TRBD2 (6 bases). This CDR3 contains 16 residues. Between the trimmed V and J ends, which lost 5 bases and 0 bases, there was a span of 17 bases. Germline lookup yields CDR1 LNHDA and CDR2 SQIVND (reference sequence). CDR3 amino acids: CASSQNLALPSYEQYF. The CDR3 DNA follows: TGTGCCAGTAGTCAAAATCTAGCGTTACCCTCCTACGAGCAGTACTTC.

This clone was recorded once. The chain recombines TRBV4-2 with TRBJ1-2; 7 bases are a match to TRBD1. Germline CDR1 reads LGHNA; CDR2 reads YNFKEQ. Trimming removed 0 bases from V and 5 bases from J; junction bases left unmatched: 9. The CDR3 spans 16 residues. CDR3 in amino acids: CASSQESTGQSYGYTF. CDR3 DNA: TGTGCCAGCAGCCAAGAAAGCACGGGACAGTCATATGGCTACACCTTC.

The chain has TRBV6-1 and TRBJ2-7; 7 bases align to TRBD1. Germline V lookup: CDR1 MNHNS, CDR2 SASEGT. After removal of 6 bases from V and 6 bases from J, the junction contained 11 bases not matched to a gene. This CDR3 contains 14 residues. As DNA, the CDR3 is TGTGCCAGCAGCGAGACAGGGAACGTGGGCGAGCAGTACTTC. As protein: CASSETGNVGEQYF.

The chain employs TRBV28 and TRBJ2-7; 7 nucleotides line up with TRBD1. CDR1 is MDHEN and CDR2 is SYDVKM in the germline V gene. The CDR3 consists of 14 residues. V was pared by 5 bases and J by 2 bases, with 6 bases of the junction left unmatched. CDR3 nucleotide sequence: TGTGCCAGCAGTCAACCGGGACAGACCTACGAGCAGTACTTC. It codes for CASSQPGQTYEQYF.

V gene TRBV6-6 combines with J gene TRBJ1-5; D may be TRBD1 (5 bases). Trimming cost V 6 bases and J 0 bases, with 15 bases left between them. Per germline, CDR1 MNHNY and CDR2 SVGAGI (reference sequence). The CDR3 is made up of 16 amino acids. The CDR3 loop reads CASSQGAEYSNQPQHF. The CDR3, as DNA: TGTGCCAGCAGCCAAGGGGCAGAGTATAGCAATCAGCCCCAGCATTTT.

The chain joins TRBV5-1 to TRBJ1-1; D gene ambiguous. Germline-derived CDR1 and CDR2 are SGHRS and YFSETQ. The CDR3 runs to 13 residues. V gave up 0 bases and J gave up 8 bases, with 11 bases separating them. The CDR3 nucleotides are TGCGCCAGCAGCTTGGTTCCGGACTTGGAAGCTTTCTTT. Amino acid sequence: CASSLVPDLEAFF. The full variable domain, with the rest looked up from reference TRBV5-1 and TRBJ1-1, is KAGVTQTPRYLIKTRGQQVTLSCSPISGHRSVSWYQQTPGQGLQFLFEYFSETQRNKGNFPGRFSGRQFSNSRSEMNVSTLELGDSALYLCASSLVPDLEAFFGQGTRLTVV.

This sequence joins TRBV28 and TRBJ1-4, with D perhaps TRBD1 (6 bases). The CDR3 is made up of 15 amino acids. V lost 8 bases, J lost 5 bases, and 18 bases lay in between. From germline, CDR1 is MDHEN and CDR2 SYDVKM. CDR3 nucleotide sequence: TGTGCCAGCGCACCGGGACACGCCGGCAATGAAAAACTGTTTTTT. Protein sequence: CASAPGHAGNEKLFF.

To note about this clone: In the same sample, other DNA sequences code for this CDR3. The chain carries TRBV5-1 and TRBJ2-3; D remains ambiguous. The germline gives CDR1 SGHRS, CDR2 YFSETQ. With 0 bases removed from V and 1 base from J, the gap between germline ends came to 9 bases. There are 15 residues in the CDR3. CDR3 residues: CASSLGGRGTDTQYF. In nucleotides, the CDR3 is TGCGCCAGCAGCTTGGGTGGCCGAGGCACAGATACGCAGTATTTT.

The chain employs TRBV28 and TRBJ2-5, with 9 bases that match TRBD2. The CDR3 is 18 residues long. The germline CDR1 and CDR2 sequences are MDHEN and SYDVKM. V trimming: 2 bases; J trimming: 2 bases; junction bases outside the gene matches: 12. The chain's CDR3 is CASSLRGLAGTLQETQYF. As DNA, the CDR3 is TGTGCCAGCAGTTTACGGGGGCTAGCGGGGACTTTACAAGAGACCCAGTACTTC.

The genes are TRBV12-2 and TRBJ2-5; TRBD2 reflects the table's D call only, with no check against the DNA. TRBV12-2 is annotated as a pseudogene. The CDR3 extends over 14 amino acids. The CDR3 nucleotides read TGTGCAAGTCGCGTGGGAAGAGGCGGGGAGACCCAGTACTTC. Its translation is CASRVGRGGETQYF.

This chain connects TRBV18 to TRBJ2-7; 7 bases agree with TRBD1. Germline values: CDR1 KGHSH, CDR2 LQKENI. The CDR3 runs 17 residues. V trimming: 1 base; J trimming: 2 bases; junction bases outside the gene matches: 11. CDR3 loop: CASSPRITGAKPYEQYF. The CDR3 nucleotides read TGTGCCAGCTCACCACGAATAACAGGGGCAAAACCCTACGAGCAGTACTTC.

V and J are TRBV5-1 and TRBJ2-3; TRBD2 agrees at 7 bases. Unmatched junction bases numbered 8, after V lost 4 bases and J lost 3 bases. CDR1 SGHRS and CDR2 YFSETQ come from the germline V gene. The CDR3 sequence is 15 residues long. The CDR3, as DNA: TGCGCCAGCAGCCCTGCGGGAGTTCAAACAGATACGCAGTATTTT. Protein: CASSPAGVQTDTQYF. The whole variable domain, remainder taken from reference TRBV5-1 and TRBJ2-3, is KAGVTQTPRYLIKTRGQQVTLSCSPISGHRSVSWYQQTPGQGLQFLFEYFSETQRNKGNFPGRFSGRQFSNSRSEMNVSTLELGDSALYLCASSPAGVQTDTQYFGPGTRLTVL.

The gene calls are TRBV7-3 and TRBJ2-7, with D tentatively TRBD1 (7 bases). V was trimmed by 2 bases and J by 4 bases, leaving 12 bases between them. This CDR3 region has 14 residues. Germline CDR1 is SGHTA and CDR2 is FQGTGA. As DNA, the CDR3 is TGTGCCAGCAGCTTACAGGGGGGCCGGTACGAGCAGTACTTC. Protein product: CASSLQGGRYEQYF.

The V call is TRBV18, the J call TRBJ1-2; D ambiguous. This CDR3 spans 16 amino acids. V lost 2 bases to trimming and J lost 8 bases, with 21 bases between them. CDR1 is KGHSH, CDR2 LQKENI, per germline. CDR3 nucleotide sequence: TGTGCCAGCTCACCAAGCCCCGAAATGATAGGTGGGGGCTACACCTTC. Translated: CASSPSPEMIGGGYTF.

The chain is built from TRBV2 and TRBJ1-1; 7 nucleotides line up with TRBD1. V shed 5 bases, J shed 4 bases, and the junction held 7 bases outside the gene matches. This CDR3 has 14 amino acids. CDR1 and CDR2 (germline): SNHLY, FYNNEI. CDR3 sequence reads: CASSLGQLPTEAFF. The CDR3 region has the DNA TGTGCCAGCAGTTTGGGACAGCTGCCCACTGAAGCTTTCTTT.

This rearrangement joins TRBV5-1 to TRBJ2-3; 14 nucleotides line up with TRBD2. Germline CDR1 SGHRS, CDR2 YFSETQ. This CDR3 has 15 amino acids. V was pared by 0 bases and J by 6 bases, with 0 bases of the junction left unmatched. This CDR3 reads CASSLGTSGGDTQYF. The DNA for the CDR3 is TGCGCCAGCAGCTTGGGGACTAGCGGGGGGGATACGCAGTATTTT.